One sample yielded the 17 T cell receptor beta chains listed below, sequenced in a study of blood T cell repertoires in COVID-19. Here immunoSEQ multiplex PCR was the method, and the copy in TCRdb shows in-frame clones only, minus some. The sample yields tens of thousands of clones, more than 75% seen once. The sequenced sample was peripheral blood. These receptors all stem from a man between 60 and 70 years old with acute or convalescent COVID-19.

The chain employs TRBV6-1 and TRBJ1-5; D is undetermined. In germline, CDR1 is MNHNS, CDR2 SASEGT. V lost 1 base to trimming and J lost 5 bases, with 12 bases between them. The CDR3 consists of 15 residues. The CDR3 loop reads CASSEGGGRDQPQHF. CDR3 nucleotide sequence: TGTGCCAGCAGTGAAGGAGGAGGTAGGGATCAGCCCCAGCATTTT.

The rearrangement uses TRBV7-9 and TRBJ1-5, with 8 positions matching TRBD1. Germline-derived CDR1 and CDR2 are SEHNR and FQNEAQ (reference sequence). The CDR3 contains 18 residues. With V trimmed by 1 base and J by 0 bases, 8 bases remained unmatched. The CDR3 reads CASSLGQGTFYSNQPQHF. CDR3 DNA sequence: TGTGCCAGCAGCTTAGGACAGGGGACATTCTATAGCAATCAGCCCCAGCATTTT.

In this sample, this clone turned up a few times. The chain couples TRBV19 to TRBJ2-2; no clear D gene. This CDR3 region has 15 residues. V lost 3 bases, J lost 5 bases, and 13 bases lay in between. Germline V gene lookup returns CDR1 LNHDA and CDR2 SQIVND (reference sequence). As DNA, the CDR3 is TGTGCCAGTAGTATCAAGGCAGGTGGGACCGGGGAGCTGTTTTTT. This sequence encodes CASSIKAGGTGELFF. Based on the CDR3 plus reference TRBV19 and TRBJ2-2, the full variable domain is DGGITQSPKYLFRKEGQNVTLSCEQNLNHDAMYWYRQDPGQGLRLIYYSQIVNDFQKGDIAEGYSVSREKKESFPLTVTSAQKNPTAFYLCASSIKAGGTGELFFGEGSRLTVL.

This chain uses TRBV11-3 with TRBJ1-1, with a weak D call TRBD1 (6 bases). The germline V gene encodes CDR1 SGHNT and CDR2 YENEEA. Trimming stripped 4 bases from V and 4 bases from J, with 7 bases between. This CDR3 is 12 amino acids long. CDR3 sequence reads: CASSSRGTEAFF. In DNA form, the CDR3 reads TGTGCCAGCAGCTCCAGGGGCACTGAAGCTTTCTTT.

J is TRBJ2-3 and V is TRBV6-2 or TRBV6-3; D call uncertain. Germline CDR1 reads MNHEY; CDR2 reads SVGEGT. The germline V and J ends were trimmed by 6 bases and 2 bases, with 12 bases remaining between them. CDR3 length: 14 amino acids. CDR3 loop: CASSPYFNTDTQYF. The CDR3 DNA reads TGTGCCAGCAGCCCCTACTTCAACACAGATACGCAGTATTTT.

CDR3 protein: CASSLGRTSDYNEQFF. CDR3 coding DNA: TGTGCCAGCAGCTTAGGTCGGACTAGCGACTACAATGAGCAGTTCTTC. V is TRBV7-9 and J is TRBJ2-1, with 9 bases identical to TRBD2. This CDR3 has 16 residues. V was clipped by 1 base and J by 3 bases; unmatched bases: 4. Germline-derived CDR1 and CDR2 are SEHNR and FQNEAQ (reference sequence).

V gene TRBV7-2 combines with J gene TRBJ2-1; 8 bases match TRBD2. Germline assignment: CDR1 SGHTA and CDR2 FQGNSA. V dropped 3 bases and J dropped 9; count of bases not matched to a gene: 7. The CDR3 is 14 residues long. The CDR3 sequence: CASSFRGGWGEQFF. The CDR3 region has the DNA TGTGCCAGCAGCTTCCGGGGGGGATGGGGTGAGCAGTTCTTC.

This clone was counted a few times. V usage is TRBV7-2 and J usage is TRBJ2-7, with D maybe TRBD1 (6 bases). This CDR3 has 13 residues. CDR1 is SGHTA, CDR2 FQGNSA, per germline. The ends were cut back, 4 bases at V and 4 bases at J, with 11 bases in the middle. The CDR3, as DNA: TGTGCCAGCAGCTCCAGAGGGGGATACGAGCAGTACTTC. Its protein product is CASSSRGGYEQYF.

This rearrangement joins TRBV6-5 to TRBJ2-1; maybe TRBD2 (6 bases). The CDR3 contains 15 residues. Germline V gene sequence: CDR1 MNHEY, CDR2 SVGAGI. Trimming took off 6 bases at V and 0 bases at J, with 12 bases between the two ends. The CDR3 loop is CASRRTGSSYNEQFF. The DNA for the CDR3 is TGTGCCAGCAGGCGGACCGGGAGCTCCTACAATGAGCAGTTCTTC.

This clone was detected only a few times. This sequence joins TRBV5-1 and TRBJ2-7; D remains unclear. Germline V gives CDR1 SGHRS, CDR2 YFSETQ. With 4 bases removed from V and 0 bases from J, the gap between germline ends came to 11 bases. The CDR3 length is 14 residues. The CDR3 coding sequence is TGCGCCAGCAGCGTTGGTGGCTCCTCCTACGAGCAGTACTTC. Amino acids: CASSVGGSSYEQYF. Full variable domain (rest looked up from reference TRBV5-1 and TRBJ2-7): KAGVTQTPRYLIKTRGQQVTLSCSPISGHRSVSWYQQTPGQGLQFLFEYFSETQRNKGNFPGRFSGRQFSNSRSEMNVSTLELGDSALYLCASSVGGSSYEQYFGPGTRLTVT.

V is TRBV5-8 and J is TRBJ2-7; maybe TRBD2 (5 bases). The CDR3 loop spans 13 amino acids. The V gene lost 1 base and the J gene lost 1 base, with 6 bases spanning the gap. The germline CDR1 and CDR2 sequences are SGHTS and YDEGEE. The CDR3 loop reads CASSLTRSYEQYF. The CDR3 DNA is TGTGCCAGCAGCTTGACTAGGTCCTACGAGCAGTACTTC.

The rearrangement joins TRBV28 to TRBJ2-2; unclear D gene. Germline V gene data show CDR1 as MDHEN and CDR2 as SYDVKM. CDR3 length: 15 residues. Trimming removed 2 bases from V and 0 bases from J, with 7 bases in between. CDR3 DNA sequence: TGTGCCAGCAGTTTAAGAGCTCCGAACACCGGGGAGCTGTTTTTT. Protein: CASSLRAPNTGELFF. The full variable domain, completed using reference TRBV28 and TRBJ2-2, is DVKVTQSSRYLVKRTGEKVFLECVQDMDHENMFWYRQDPGLGLRLIYFSYDVKMKEKGDIPEGYSVSREKKERFSLILESASTNQTSMYLCASSLRAPNTGELFFGEGSRLTVL.

V and J are TRBV7-2 and TRBJ1-6; 8 bases are a match to TRBD1. The CDR3 consists of 19 residues. Trimming cost V 2 bases and J 11 bases; bases outside gene matches: 20. Germline CDR1 reads SGHTA; CDR2 reads FQGNSA. The CDR3 DNA sequence: TGTGCCAGCAGCTTATCCCCAGACGGAAGACAGGGGCGGAGGCCACCCCTCCACTTT. This sequence encodes CASSLSPDGRQGRRPPLHF.

The chain is built from TRBV28 and TRBJ2-1; D is ambiguous. Trimming cost V 6 bases and J 7 bases, with 10 bases left between them. CDR3 length: 12 residues. CDR1 is MDHEN and CDR2 is SYDVKM in the germline V gene. The CDR3 sequence is CASRTVANEQFF. CDR3 bases: TGTGCCAGCAGAACAGTTGCGAATGAGCAGTTCTTC.

This chain connects TRBV28 to TRBJ2-1, with 15 bases that match TRBD2. This CDR3 is built from 15 residues. Germline-derived CDR1 and CDR2 are MDHEN and SYDVKM. The trim removed 4 bases at V and 12 bases at J, leaving 7 bases unmatched. The CDR3 region is CASSWTSGRAAGQFF. The CDR3, as DNA: TGTGCCAGCAGTTGGACTAGCGGGAGGGCCGCCGGGCAGTTCTTC.

This chain connects TRBV5-1 to TRBJ1-6; 10 positions agree with TRBD1. There are 15 residues in the CDR3. Germline CDR1 and CDR2: SGHRS and YFSETQ. After removal of 4 bases from V and 10 bases from J, the junction contained 8 bases not matched to a gene. The CDR3 DNA follows: TGCGCCAGCAGCGAAGGGACAGGGGTTGGGTCACCCCTCCACTTT. It yields the protein CASSEGTGVGSPLHF. Based on the CDR3 plus reference TRBV5-1 and TRBJ1-6, the full variable domain is KAGVTQTPRYLIKTRGQQVTLSCSPISGHRSVSWYQQTPGQGLQFLFEYFSETQRNKGNFPGRFSGRQFSNSRSEMNVSTLELGDSALYLCASSEGTGVGSPLHFGNGTRLTVT.

The chain links TRBV6-5 to TRBJ2-7; the D gene is possibly TRBD2 (6 bases). Germline CDR1 reads MNHEY; CDR2 reads SVGAGI. The V and J ends lost 6 bases and 5 bases respectively, with 20 bases between them. The CDR3 runs 15 residues. The CDR3 loop is CASRATAGRRDEQYF. CDR3 in DNA: TGTGCCAGCAGAGCGACGGCGGGACGGCGGGACGAGCAGTACTTC.